The entry below gives a single T cell receptor (beta chain) sequence along with its context. Its specificity is not known. This sample is drawn from a study of T cells after yellow fever vaccination. Whole-study results and caveats: When the response was secondary, it was weaker but reached its peak faster, day 5 versus 15. Post-booster repertoires again held most primary-vaccination clones (just under 97% CD4, about 88% CD8).

TCRdb fed the 5' RACE reads into MiXCR, producing one record per CDR3 protein. The table shows some 500,000 distinct CDR3 sequences, with around an eighth occurring only once. Per germline, CDR1 SGHTA and CDR2 FQGNSA. The V end lost 0 bases, the J end lost 6 bases, and 14 bases lay between the germline ends. CDR3 size: 16 residues. The chain is built from TRBV7-2 and TRBJ2-2, with D perhaps assigned TRBD1 or TRBD2 (5 bases each). The starting material was PBMCs, obtained on the day of the yellow fever booster vaccination. This clonotype was obtained from a man aged 25-40 years who received the YFV17D yellow fever vaccine. The CDR3 spells CASSLAGWGKAGELFF. The CDR3 DNA reads as TGTGCCAGCAGCTTAGCGGGTTGGGGGAAGGCCGGGGAGCTGTTTTTT.